These 2 T cell receptor beta chains share one sample of origin, sequenced in a study of blood T cells in healthy people across ages. Primers used in a second PCR of roughly 6 to 12 cycles were a sample-barcoded 5' primer and a J-beta primer mix. From the 5' RACE reads, TCRdb called clonotypes with MiXCR, one entry per CDR3 protein. Here the sample spans around 850,000 distinct CDR3 sequences, roughly 35% being singletons. Sample: blood. These receptors were collected from a man between 18 and 29 years old in good health.

This clonotype occurred a few times. The chain couples TRBV7-2 to TRBJ2-6, with unresolved D. CDR3 size: 16 residues. CDR1 and CDR2 from the germline V gene are SGHTA and FQGNSA. Trimming pared 2 bases from V and 4 bases from J, leaving 12 bases between. CDR3 in amino acids: CASSLRWAPGANVLTF. Here the CDR3 DNA reads TGTGCCAGCAGCTTAAGGTGGGCCCCCGGGGCCAACGTCCTGACTTTC.

This clonotype was observed a handful of times. This chain joins TRBV4-2 and TRBJ2-2, with TRBD1 matching over 9 bases. CDR3 size: 16 residues. V was pared by 4 bases and J by 3 bases, with 6 bases of the junction left unmatched. From germline, CDR1 is LGHNA and CDR2 YNFKEQ. CDR3 in DNA: TGTGCCAGCAGCCGGCCCGGGACAGGGTACACCGGGGAGCTGTTTTTT. This sequence encodes CASSRPGTGYTGELFF.